A selection of T cell receptor beta chains follows, all from one sample in a study of T cells of healthy individuals. TCRdb redid the calling of the 5' RACE reads with MiXCR, one entry per CDR3 protein. In the table there are about 96,000 distinct CDR3 sequences, roughly 15% of which are singletons. Receptor source: a human donor in good health. Each CDR3 is given without its conserved first and last residue. Expanded clones are given a class, and other clones once, few, many or no size at all.

abundance	v_gene	j_gene	CDR3aa
.	TRBV6-2/TRBV6-3	TRBJ2-3	ASRLTSVSTDTQY
many	TRBV20-1	TRBJ2-5	SAGDRGETQY
.	TRBV6-1	TRBJ1-1	ASRSGGQVTEAF
.	TRBV7-8	TRBJ2-1	ASSLGQLGNEQL
few	TRBV9	TRBJ2-7	ASSVDPRGEQY
many	TRBV5-1	TRBJ2-7	ASSRREGYEQY
.	TRBV28	TRBJ1-1	ASSLYRDEAF
few	TRBV7-3	TRBJ2-1	ASSLASGGNEQF
few	TRBV28	TRBJ2-3	ASSLEKDTDTQY
few	TRBV5-1	TRBJ2-2	ASSVGLLMAGELF
few	TRBV28	TRBJ2-7	ASSIPGTGDYEQY
.	TRBV20-1	TRBJ2-4	SARGGGPRINIQY
few	TRBV9	TRBJ1-4	ASSVGGVLTRNEKLF
many	TRBV5-1	TRBJ2-3	ASSFRGGALDTQY
.	TRBV19	TRBJ2-3	ASSQGTGGTDTQY
many	TRBV6-4	TRBJ2-6	ASSDSGASGANVLT
few	TRBV2	TRBJ2-7	ASSETGLSSYEQY
many	TRBV6-5	TRBJ1-2	ASSAWDYGYT
.	TRBV25-1	TRBJ1-1	ASSEGGTGGAF
.	TRBV7-3	TRBJ2-2	ASSLIPLASGTGELF
few	TRBV19	TRBJ1-2	ASSPGDGYGYT
.	TRBV6-2/TRBV6-3	TRBJ2-7	ASSYSGLGEQY
.	TRBV5-4	TRBJ2-7	ASSSIYPPYEQY
many	TRBV13	TRBJ2-2	ASSLGRRGTGELF
.	TRBV12-3/TRBV12-4	TRBJ2-5	ASRLAGVETQY
.	TRBV20-1	TRBJ2-3	SARPMDRGRDTQY
few	TRBV21-1	TRBJ2-7	ASSKTAPYRAYEQY
.	TRBV4-3	TRBJ1-5	ASSLGTNSNQPQH
few	TRBV7-6	TRBJ2-1	ASSLVPLEMTSGGYNEQF
many	TRBV5-1	TRBJ1-1	ASSLEIQTEAF
many	TRBV5-1	TRBJ2-7	ASSLARASYEQY
few	TRBV5-1	TRBJ1-5	ASSLDSGRQPQH
few	TRBV7-2	TRBJ1-6	ASSLQGWDSPLH
.	TRBV6-5	TRBJ2-7	ASSLEGGFEQY
.	TRBV6-2/TRBV6-3	TRBJ1-5	ASSYGSGNQPQH
few	TRBV7-9	TRBJ1-3	ASSLAGSHTIY
few	TRBV20-1	TRBJ1-2	SARLVSPYGYT